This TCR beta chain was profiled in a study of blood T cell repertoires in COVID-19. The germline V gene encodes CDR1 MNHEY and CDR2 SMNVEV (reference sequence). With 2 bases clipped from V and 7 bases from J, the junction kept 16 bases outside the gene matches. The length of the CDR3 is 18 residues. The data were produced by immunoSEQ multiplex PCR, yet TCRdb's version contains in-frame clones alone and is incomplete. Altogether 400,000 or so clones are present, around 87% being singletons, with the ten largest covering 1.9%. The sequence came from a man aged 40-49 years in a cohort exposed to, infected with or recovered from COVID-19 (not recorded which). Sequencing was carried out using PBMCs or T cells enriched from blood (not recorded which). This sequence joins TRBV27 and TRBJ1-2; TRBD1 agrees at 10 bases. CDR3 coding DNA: TGTGCCAGCAGTTTAAGGGGAAATCGTGCGACAGGGGGCTTTGGCTACACCTTC. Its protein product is CASSLRGNRATGGFGYTF.